These 30 T cell receptor beta chains originate from one sample sequenced in a study of memory CD4+ T cells and cytomegalovirus serostatus. Profiling relied on immunoSEQ multiplex PCR, and the TCRdb table lists in-frame clones only, not all of them. Of 40,000 to 55,000 clones listed, 65% to 85% are singletons. The sort gate was single viable CD3+CD4+CD8-CD45RO+ cells for memory CD4+ T cells. Sequenced material: memory CD4+ T cells from blood. These receptors all stem from an adult in good health and CMV-seropositive.

This clone appeared a single time. The chain is built from TRBV4-3 and TRBJ2-2; TRBD2 matches at 7 bases. The CDR3 contains 17 residues. Germline CDR1 and CDR2: LGHNA and YSLEER. With 0 bases clipped from V and 4 bases from J, the junction kept 8 bases outside the gene matches. The CDR3 is CASSQEFVSGFTGELFF. The CDR3 DNA follows: TGCGCCAGCAGCCAAGAGTTTGTTAGCGGGTTCACCGGGGAGCTGTTTTTT.

This chain links TRBV7-2 with TRBJ1-1; 7 bases are a match to TRBD1. The germline V gene has CDR1 SGHTA and CDR2 FQGNSA. The ends lost 3 bases at V and 1 base at J; junction bases unmatched: 2. The CDR3 consists of 14 residues. This CDR3 is CASSFGTENTEAFF. In DNA, the CDR3 is TGTGCCAGCAGCTTTGGGACAGAGAACACTGAAGCTTTCTTT.

The gene calls are TRBV5-6 and TRBJ2-1; D may match TRBD1 or TRBD2 (6 bases each). Germline CDR1 SGHDT, CDR2 YYEEEE. This CDR3 region has 15 residues. V was shortened by 4 bases and J by 4 bases, with 15 bases between the two germline ends. In DNA, the CDR3 is TGTGCCAGCAGCCTCATGGGGGGCGCATACAATGAGCAGTTCTTC. This gives the protein CASSLMGGAYNEQFF.

This clone was picked up a small number of times. This chain links TRBV6-1 with TRBJ2-3, with 7 bases lining up with TRBD2. Germline values: CDR1 MNHNS, CDR2 SASEGT. J gave up 6 bases and V 1 base, and 4 bases lay outside the gene matches. The CDR3 contains 14 residues. In nucleotides, the CDR3 is TGTGCCAGCAGTGAAGGACTAGCCTGGGATACGCAGTATTTT. Encoded protein: CASSEGLAWDTQYF.

The chain uses TRBV7-3 and TRBJ1-1, with D maybe TRBD1 (5 bases). The germline V gene has CDR1 SGHTA and CDR2 FQGTGA. Trimming took 5 bases from V and 1 from J, leaving 8 bases between them. The CDR3 runs 13 residues. The CDR3 DNA reads as TGTGCCAGCAGCGCAGGGCAGAACACTGAAGCTTTCTTT. This sequence encodes CASSAGQNTEAFF.

CDR3 in amino acids: CASSLIPGDQAFF. CDR3 DNA sequence: TGTGCCAGCAGCTTAATTCCCGGTGATCAAGCTTTCTTT. This chain joins TRBV7-2 and TRBJ1-1; no definite D call. The CDR3 is 13 residues long. V lost 2 bases, J lost 9 bases, and 13 bases lay in between. CDR1 is SGHTA, CDR2 FQGNSA, per germline.

This clone occurred a few times. The chain employs TRBV29-1 and TRBJ1-1; TRBD1 matches 7 bases. The V and J ends lost 5 bases and 5 bases, in that order; junction bases with no gene match: 5. CDR1 is SQVTM, CDR2 ANQGSEA, per germline. This CDR3 has 12 residues. Here the CDR3 reads CSVRQGKTEAFF. CDR3 sequence (DNA): TGCAGCGTTAGACAGGGTAAGACTGAAGCTTTCTTT.

The chain has TRBV25-1 and TRBJ1-1; D remains ambiguous. Trimming stripped 4 bases from V and 1 base from J, with 16 bases between. This CDR3 spans 16 amino acids. CDR1 and CDR2 (germline): MGHDK, SYGVNS. As DNA, the CDR3 is TGTGCCAGCAGTGCCGGGCTAGGACGGACGAACACTGAAGCTTTCTTT. Its translation: CASSAGLGRTNTEAFF.

This chain uses TRBV5-1 with TRBJ1-2; 9 bases are shared with TRBD1. CDR3 size: 15 residues. Germline CDR1 and CDR2: SGHRS and YFSETQ. V shed 0 bases and J 6 bases; nucleotides not matched to a gene: 6. CDR3: CASSLDPDRGNGYTF. The CDR3 DNA reads TGCGCCAGCAGCTTGGACCCGGACAGGGGTAATGGCTACACCTTC.

This clone was observed a single time. The chain combines TRBV5-6 with TRBJ1-6; TRBD1 is a possible D gene (6 bases). Germline V gives CDR1 SGHDT, CDR2 YYEEEE. This CDR3 is 16 amino acids long. V was pared by 6 bases and J by 7 bases, with 20 bases between. The CDR3, as DNA: TGTGCCAGCACCCCTTGGGGGGGCCGTGGGAATTCACCCCTCCACTTT. Amino acids: CASTPWGGRGNSPLHF.

CDR3 sequence: CASSVADRSNVLTF. The CDR3 DNA reads TGTGCCAGCAGCGTAGCTGACAGGTCGAACGTCCTGACTTTC. This chain connects TRBV9 to TRBJ2-6, with TRBD1 as a possible D gene (6 bases). The CDR3 is 14 residues long. The germline V and J ends were trimmed by 0 bases and 10 bases, with 11 bases remaining between them. Germline CDR1 and CDR2: SGDLS and YYNGEE.

V gene TRBV19 combines with J gene TRBJ1-2, with TRBD1 identical over 8 bases. The CDR3 covers 18 residues. The germline gives CDR1 LNHDA, CDR2 SQIVND (reference sequence). V was clipped by 7 bases and J by 4 bases; unmatched bases: 20. CDR3 nucleotides: TGTGCCAGTAAGATCGGGCCCCTCAATACAGGGGGGACCTATGGCTACACCTTC. This codes for CASKIGPLNTGGTYGYTF.

J is TRBJ2-7 and V is TRBV28; D possibly uses TRBD1 or TRBD2 (5 bases each). CDR3 length: 17 amino acids. Trimming removed 4 bases at V and 0 bases at J, with 19 bases between. CDR1 MDHEN and CDR2 SYDVKM come from the germline V gene. The CDR3 region has the DNA TGTGCCAGCAGTTCCCCCCCCCGGACTGGGACCTCCTACGAGCAGTACTTC. This sequence encodes CASSSPPRTGTSYEQYF.

V and J are TRBV19 and TRBJ1-1; tentative D call: TRBD1 (5 bases). CDR3 length: 13 amino acids. V was clipped by 3 bases and J by 7 bases, with 12 bases between them. The germline V gene has CDR1 LNHDA and CDR2 SQIVND (reference sequence). CDR3 sequence reads: CASSILGTVEAFF. The CDR3 bases are TGTGCCAGTAGTATCCTGGGGACGGTTGAAGCTTTCTTT.

V usage is TRBV7-2 and J usage is TRBJ2-7; unclear D gene. V shed 2 bases and J shed 4 bases, with 12 bases lying between them. CDR1 and CDR2 from the germline V gene are SGHTA and FQGNSA. The CDR3 loop spans 14 amino acids. The CDR3 is CASSLLEGRYEQYF. The CDR3 bases are TGTGCCAGCAGCTTACTGGAAGGAAGGTACGAGCAGTACTTC.

The chain links TRBV9 to TRBJ2-5, with 13 bases that match TRBD2. V was pared by 0 bases and J by 5 bases, with 4 bases of the junction left unmatched. The CDR3 extends over 16 amino acids. The V gene's germline CDR1 is SGDLS and CDR2 YYNGEE. CDR3 protein: CASSVGGLAGRETQYF. CDR3 nucleotide sequence: TGTGCCAGCAGCGTAGGGGGACTAGCGGGACGGGAGACCCAGTACTTC.

CDR3: CASSQDGDINYGYTF. DNA for the CDR3: TGTGCCAGCAGCCAAGACGGGGACATTAACTATGGCTACACCTTC. The gene calls are TRBV4-2 and TRBJ1-2; perhaps TRBD1 as D (6 bases). Looked up from germline, CDR1 is LGHNA and CDR2 is YNFKEQ. CDR3 length equals 15 residues. V was trimmed by 0 bases and J by 1 base, leaving 9 bases between them.

This clone came up a few times. The chain employs TRBV20-1 and TRBJ2-5; D remains ambiguous. Germline V lookup: CDR1 DFQATT, CDR2 SNEGSKA (reference sequence). The CDR3 runs to 11 residues. With 6 bases removed from V and 4 bases from J, the gap between germline ends came to 9 bases. CDR3 residues: CSATPGETQYF. The DNA for the CDR3 is TGCAGTGCCACACCGGGAGAGACCCAGTACTTC.

The chain has TRBV7-2 and TRBJ2-7; 11 bases line up with TRBD2. Trimming at V came to 5 bases and at J to 3 bases, leaving 6 bases not matched to a gene. There are 15 residues in the CDR3. Germline CDR1 SGHTA, CDR2 FQGNSA. The CDR3 bases are TGTGCCAGCAGCACATCCGGGACTAGCGGCTACGAGCAGTACTTC. Protein product: CASSTSGTSGYEQYF.

CDR3 sequence (DNA): TGTGCCAGCTCACCAAACCGGGACGTAATAACCGAGCAGTACTTC. Encoded protein: CASSPNRDVITEQYF. This chain links TRBV18 with TRBJ2-7; D possibly uses TRBD1 or TRBD2 (5 bases each). The germline CDR1 and CDR2 sequences are KGHSH and LQKENI. This CDR3 is 15 amino acids long. V was clipped by 2 bases and J by 6 bases, with 17 bases between them.

The rearrangement links TRBV15 to TRBJ1-4; the match to TRBD1 covers 7 bases. J was trimmed by 9 bases and V by 0 bases; bases with no gene match: 4. CDR1 is LNHNV and CDR2 is YYDKDF in the germline V gene (reference sequence). This CDR3 comprises 14 residues. Written as DNA, the CDR3 is TGTGCCACCAGCAGAGATTCGGGACAGCAAAAACTGTTTTTT. Protein: CATSRDSGQQKLFF.

Details on this clone: Different DNA sequences within this sample yield the same CDR3. The chain couples TRBV4-3 to TRBJ1-1; D uncertain. Germline CDR1 LGHNA, CDR2 YSLEER. This CDR3 comprises 14 residues. V lost 3 bases and J 4 bases, leaving 12 bases between the germline ends. CDR3 DNA: TGCGCCAGCAGCCAGGATATGGCGGCCACTGAAGCTTTCTTT. Residues: CASSQDMAATEAFF.

The chain has TRBV30 and TRBJ2-2; perhaps TRBD2 as D (6 bases). The V end lost 5 bases, the J end lost 2 bases, and 15 bases lay between the germline ends. The CDR3 is 15 amino acids. Per germline, CDR1 GTSNPN and CDR2 SVGIG (reference sequence). The CDR3 loop is CAWGRDFTNTGELFF. CDR3 DNA: TGTGCCTGGGGCCGGGACTTCACCAACACCGGGGAGCTGTTTTTT.

The chain is built from TRBV7-2 and TRBJ2-7; D gene uncertain. V lost 5 bases, J lost 3 bases, and 11 bases lay in between. The CDR3 spans 13 residues. Germline V gives CDR1 SGHTA, CDR2 FQGNSA. CDR3 residues: CASSPYSFYEQYF. DNA for the CDR3: TGTGCCAGCAGCCCATACAGCTTCTACGAGCAGTACTTC.

The chain joins TRBV11-1 to TRBJ2-3; the D is unclear. Trimming shortened V by 6 bases and J by 1 base, and 20 bases separated the two germline ends. The CDR3 is 17 amino acids. Germline lookup yields CDR1 SGHAT and CDR2 FQDESV (reference sequence). CDR3 sequence (DNA): TGTGCCAGCAGTCCACCCACCCTAGTTCGCGGCACAGATACGCAGTATTTT. Its protein product is CASSPPTLVRGTDTQYF. The full variable domain, completed using reference TRBV11-1 and TRBJ2-3, is EAEVAQSPRYKITEKSQAVAFWCDPISGHATLYWYRQILGQGPELLVQFQDESVVDDSQLPKDRFSAERLKGVDSTLKIQPAELGDSAMYLCASSPPTLVRGTDTQYFGPGTRLTVL.

V and J are TRBV28 and TRBJ2-7, with 7 bases matching TRBD1. Per germline, CDR1 MDHEN and CDR2 SYDVKM. The CDR3 is 15 amino acids. V lost 5 bases, J lost 2 bases, and 9 bases stayed unmatched. CDR3 DNA sequence: TGTGCCAGCAGTGAAACTTGGGACAGCACCTACGAGCAGTACTTC. Translating it yields CASSETWDSTYEQYF.

V usage is TRBV4-3 and J usage is TRBJ1-1; D possibly corresponds to TRBD1 (5 bases). CDR3 size: 17 residues. Germline V gives CDR1 LGHNA, CDR2 YSLEER. Trimming took off 1 base at V and 4 bases at J, with 19 bases between the two ends. The CDR3 loop reads CASSQAGRGRKSTEAFF. The DNA for the CDR3 is TGCGCCAGCAGCCAAGCGGGGCGGGGGAGAAAGTCCACTGAAGCTTTCTTT.

This chain links TRBV2 with TRBJ1-1; unclear D gene. The CDR3 covers 12 residues. Per germline, CDR1 SNHLY and CDR2 FYNNEI. Trimming took 6 bases from V and 7 from J, leaving 12 bases between them. The CDR3 spells CASRDEDGEAFF. In DNA form, the CDR3 reads TGTGCCAGCAGGGACGAAGACGGTGAAGCTTTCTTT.

Written as DNA, the CDR3 is TGTGCCAGCAGCGGGACGGTTAGCAATCAGCCCCAGCATTTT. Translated, it gives CASSGTVSNQPQHF. V is TRBV5-5 and J is TRBJ1-5; a weak D match, TRBD1 (5 bases). The CDR3 is made up of 14 amino acids. Germline loops: CDR1 SGHKS, CDR2 YYEKEE (reference sequence). V shed 4 bases and J shed 0 bases, with 8 bases lying between them.

Concerning this clone itself: Other DNA sequences in the same sample also yield this CDR3. This chain links TRBV9 with TRBJ2-7; 9 nucleotides align to TRBD1. Germline V gene lookup returns CDR1 SGDLS and CDR2 YYNGEE. The CDR3 is made up of 15 amino acids. With V trimmed by 3 bases and J by 2 bases, 6 bases remained unmatched. DNA for the CDR3: TGTGCCAGCAGCGCCGGAGGACAGGGGACCTACGAGCAGTACTTC. It codes for CASSAGGQGTYEQYF.